These T cell receptor beta chains were read from a single sample in a study of T-cell memory formation after mild COVID-19. TCRdb re-called the 5' RACE reads through MiXCR, storing one row per CDR3 protein. The table includes roughly 200,000 distinct CDR3 sequences, 20% to 25% detected once. Sequencing was carried out using PBMCs or a T cell subset sorted from them (not recorded which). These receptors were obtained from an adult woman who had mild COVID-19 (a few samples of this study predate the infection). Cell type and time point are not known. CDR3s include the opening cysteine and the closing phenylalanine or tryptophan.

cdr3_aa	v_call	j_call
CASREGPEAFF	TRBV6-5	TRBJ1-1
CASSFFQGEQFF	TRBV12-3/TRBV12-4	TRBJ2-1
CASAGGTEAFF	TRBV7-9	TRBJ1-1
CASSPTSGSNHDEQFF	TRBV6-6	TRBJ2-1
CASSQILDRDAQFF	TRBV4-1	TRBJ2-1
CASSLASNYEQYF	TRBV7-9	TRBJ2-7
CASSQNLDPVYEQYF	TRBV4-1	TRBJ2-7
CASSYSDSPYQETQYF	TRBV6-5	TRBJ2-5
CASSDTLAGPNYEQYF	TRBV3-1	TRBJ2-7
CASSAPAGANVLTF	TRBV27	TRBJ2-6
CASSYGLAPAEQYF	TRBV7-2	TRBJ2-7
CASSQDSLDRTDEQYF	TRBV3-1	TRBJ2-7
CASSHTTALEQYF	TRBV4-3	TRBJ2-7
CASETHNEQFF	TRBV6-5	TRBJ2-1
CASREQPWNEQFF	TRBV3-1	TRBJ2-1